These T cell receptor beta chains were read from a single sample in a study of shared clonotypes between healthy human individuals. The assay was immunoSEQ multiplex PCR, and TCRdb's table has in-frame clones only and misses some. The table includes about 2.3 million clones, around 93% detected once. The sample taken for sequencing was naive CD4+ T cells from PBMCs. The receptors come from a man younger than 30 in good health. Some clones in this sample may be carry-over from other donors' samples. The CDR3 runs from the conserved cysteine through the conserved F or W. The D gene is left open where the match is weak. The size of a clone is reported for some rows only, either as once, few or many, or as a class for expanded clones.

j_gene	abundance	v_gene	d_gene	CDR3aa	CDR3nt
TRBJ2-5	NA	TRBV5-4	TRBD1	CASSSAGQGRETQYF	TGTGCCAGCAGTAGTGCGGGACAGGGGAGGGAGACCCAGTACTTC
TRBJ2-7	NA	TRBV28	NA	CASSLGASYEQYF	TGTGCCAGCAGTTTAGGGGCCTCCTACGAGCAGTACTTC
TRBJ2-4	once	TRBV9	TRBD1	CASSERDRDKNIQYF	TGTGCCAGCAGCGAGAGGGACAGAGACAAAAACATTCAGTACTTC
TRBJ2-1	NA	TRBV10-3	TRBD2	CAISIAGGRNEQFF	TGTGCCATCAGTATAGCGGGAGGGAGGAATGAGCAGTTCTTC
TRBJ2-1	once	TRBV20-1	NA	CSASMYNEQFF	TGCAGTGCTTCCATGTACAATGAGCAGTTCTTC
TRBJ2-2	NA	TRBV18	TRBD1	CASSSLTGGNTGELFF	TGTGCCAGCTCATCTCTTACAGGGGGCAACACCGGGGAGCTGTTTTTT
TRBJ2-7	NA	TRBV11-2	TRBD2	CASSKQRENNEQYF	TGTGCCAGCAGCAAACAGCGGGAGAACAACGAGCAGTACTTC
TRBJ2-5	NA	TRBV7-3	TRBD2	CASSPMGGVQETQYF	TGTGCCAGCAGCCCAATGGGGGGGGTCCAAGAGACCCAGTACTTC
TRBJ2-1	once	TRBV5-1	TRBD2	CASGAGEVIYNEQFF	TGCGCCAGCGGCGCGGGAGAGGTTATTTACAATGAGCAGTTCTTC
TRBJ2-2	NA	TRBV23-1	NA	CASSQEGRTGELFF	TGCGCCAGCAGTCAGGAGGGTAGAACCGGGGAGCTGTTTTTT
TRBJ2-5	NA	TRBV27	NA	CASSFRGWGTQYF	TGTGCCAGCAGTTTTCGCGGTTGGGGGACCCAGTACTTC
TRBJ1-4	NA	TRBV28	TRBD1	CASSPPTGSNEKLFF	TGTGCCAGCAGTCCCCCGACAGGGTCTAATGAAAAACTGTTTTTT
TRBJ2-3	NA	TRBV5-1	NA	CASRRFGTPKLADTQYF	TGCGCCAGCAGACGATTCGGGACGCCAAAATTGGCAGATACGCAGTATTTT
TRBJ2-1	once	TRBV27	TRBD2	CASSSPPSPSGAHNEQFF	TGTGCCAGCAGTTCACCCCCTTCACCTAGCGGAGCCCACAATGAGCAGTTCTTC
TRBJ2-7	NA	TRBV29-1	NA	CSDANNHPTPEQYF	TGCAGCGACGCAAACAATCATCCTACCCCCGAGCAGTACTTC
TRBJ2-2	once	TRBV18	TRBD1	CASSPDRVFTGELFF	TGTGCCAGCTCACCGGACAGGGTTTTCACCGGGGAGCTGTTTTTT
TRBJ1-5	NA	TRBV27	NA	CASSFSRSNQPQHF	TGTGCCAGCAGTTTCAGCCGGAGCAATCAGCCCCAGCATTTT
TRBJ2-7	NA	TRBV19	TRBD2	CASKRLAVDSYEQYF	TGTGCCAGTAAACGACTAGCGGTGGACTCCTACGAGCAGTACTTC
TRBJ2-5	NA	TRBV29-1	TRBD1	CSVAGTGQETQYF	TGCAGCGTAGCCGGGACAGGGCAAGAGACCCAGTACTTC
TRBJ1-2	NA	TRBV27	NA	CASSLSVGLGGYTF	TGTGCCAGCAGTTTATCGGTGGGGCTCGGCGGCTACACCTTC
TRBJ1-6	NA	TRBV5-4	NA	CASSLEVTVNSPLHF	TGTGCCAGCAGCTTGGAAGTGACGGTTAATTCACCCCTCCACTTT
TRBJ2-7	NA	TRBV29-1	TRBD1	CSVYPGQGAYEQYF	TGCAGCGTGTACCCGGGACAGGGGGCCTACGAGCAGTACTTC
TRBJ2-2	NA	TRBV21-1	NA	CASSKWAKQSLNTGELFF	TGTGCCAGCAGCAAATGGGCAAAACAGTCCCTGAACACCGGGGAGCTGTTTTTT
TRBJ1-2	NA	TRBV28	NA	CASSLFGEGYTF	TGTGCCAGCAGTTTATTTGGTGAGGGCTACACCTTC
TRBJ1-6	NA	TRBV19	NA	CASSSGSRGSSYNSPLHF	TGTGCCAGTAGTTCAGGTTCCAGAGGGAGCTCCTATAATTCACCCCTCCACTTT
TRBJ2-7	NA	TRBV18	TRBD1	CASSQPGQNYEQYF	TGTGCCAGCTCACAACCGGGACAGAACTACGAGCAGTACTTC
TRBJ2-3	NA	TRBV25-1	NA	CASSESRRTRGSDTQYF	TGTGCCAGCAGTGAATCAAGGCGCACCCGGGGTTCAGATACGCAGTATTTT
TRBJ2-5	once	TRBV6-5	TRBD2	CASSYGREGQETQYF	TGTGCCAGCAGTTACGGACGGGAGGGACAAGAGACCCAGTACTTC
TRBJ2-1	NA	TRBV7-3	TRBD2	CASSLTSGIGNEQFF	TGTGCCAGCAGCTTAACTAGCGGGATCGGAAATGAGCAGTTCTTC
TRBJ2-7	NA	TRBV10-3	TRBD2	CAIRNLLAATYEQYF	TGTGCCATCAGGAACCTACTAGCGGCCACCTACGAGCAGTACTTC
TRBJ1-2	NA	TRBV6-5	TRBD1	CASSYVRDRNYGYTF	TGTGCCAGCAGTTACGTCAGGGACAGGAACTATGGCTACACCTTC
TRBJ2-3	NA	TRBV11-3	NA	CASSSGRGSPSAQYF	TGTGCCAGCAGCTCCGGTAGGGGCAGCCCGTCCGCGCAGTATTTT
TRBJ1-4	NA	TRBV28	NA	CASSLEALNEKLFF	TGTGCCAGCAGTTTAGAGGCCCTTAATGAAAAACTGTTTTTT
TRBJ2-5	NA	TRBV30	NA	CAWSSRSETQYF	TGTGCCTGGAGTTCCCGTTCGGAGACCCAGTACTTC
TRBJ1-1	once	TRBV6-5	TRBD1	CASRPLGTANTEAFF	TGTGCCAGCAGACCCCTCGGGACAGCAAACACTGAAGCTTTCTTT
TRBJ2-2	NA	TRBV29-1	NA	CSVEAGSYGGGPNTGELFF	TGCAGCGTCGAGGCAGGCAGCTATGGAGGGGGCCCGAACACCGGGGAGCTGTTTTTT
TRBJ2-1	NA	TRBV5-1	TRBD2	CASSLEGLAFDEQFF	TGCGCCAGCAGCTTGGAGGGACTAGCTTTCGATGAGCAGTTCTTC
TRBJ2-1	NA	TRBV19	NA	CASSLGRTWREQFF	TGTGCCAGTAGTCTTGGGCGGACCTGGCGGGAGCAGTTCTTC
TRBJ2-1	NA	TRBV28	NA	CASSSVAATRGNEQFF	TGTGCCAGCAGTTCCGTGGCAGCTACAAGAGGGAATGAGCAGTTCTTC
TRBJ1-1	NA	TRBV5-1	NA	CASSGPLWNTEAFF	TGCGCCAGCAGCGGTCCCCTATGGAACACTGAAGCTTTCTTT
TRBJ2-1	once	TRBV5-4	TRBD1	CASSLGGQYYNEQFF	TGTGCCAGCAGCTTGGGGGGACAGTACTACAATGAGCAGTTCTTC
TRBJ2-7	NA	TRBV10-1	NA	CASSEQILERDDEQYF	TGCGCCAGCAGTGAACAGATTCTAGAACGGGACGACGAGCAGTACTTC
TRBJ2-7	NA	TRBV7-8	TRBD1	CASSLAGTGPYEQYF	TGTGCCAGCAGCTTAGCCGGGACAGGGCCGTACGAGCAGTACTTC
TRBJ1-4	NA	TRBV28	NA	CASSLRGMMFGISTNEKLFF	TGTGCCAGCAGTTTAAGGGGGATGATGTTCGGAATCTCAACTAATGAAAAACTGTTTTTT
TRBJ1-1	NA	TRBV10-3	NA	CAINKGYVDTEAFF	TGTGCCATTAACAAGGGATATGTAGACACTGAAGCTTTCTTT
TRBJ2-7	NA	TRBV9	TRBD2	CASSVATGGGYEQYF	TGTGCCAGCAGCGTAGCTACGGGAGGTGGGTACGAGCAGTACTTC
TRBJ2-1	NA	TRBV18	TRBD2	CASSPVLGAGANEQFF	TGTGCCAGCTCACCTGTTCTTGGGGCGGGAGCCAATGAGCAGTTCTTC
TRBJ2-1	once	TRBV11-1	TRBD2	CASSLAVTSAVRQFF	TGTGCCAGCAGCTTAGCGGTGACTAGCGCGGTGCGGCAGTTCTTC
TRBJ2-6	once	TRBV2	NA	CASRAVRGKGRSISGANVLTF	TGTGCCAGCAGGGCCGTGAGGGGTAAGGGGCGGTCGATTTCTGGGGCCAACGTCCTGACTTTC
TRBJ2-7	NA	TRBV28	NA	CASSLNRVGEQYF	TGTGCCAGCAGTTTGAACAGGGTAGGCGAGCAGTACTTC
TRBJ2-7	NA	TRBV30	TRBD1	CAWSLDRGGEQYF	TGTGCCTGGAGTTTGGACAGGGGGGGTGAGCAGTACTTC
TRBJ2-3	NA	TRBV11-3	NA	CASSRVPDTQYF	TGTGCCAGCAGCCGGGTTCCAGATACGCAGTATTTT
TRBJ2-3	NA	TRBV11-2	NA	CASSPRLVPSTDTQYF	TGTGCCAGCAGCCCCCGACTAGTCCCTAGCACAGATACGCAGTATTTT
TRBJ2-2	NA	TRBV27	TRBD2	CASSNPGLLNTGELFF	TGTGCCAGCAGTAATCCGGGACTATTAAACACCGGGGAGCTGTTTTTT
TRBJ2-7	NA	TRBV5-6	NA	CASSLSARSEQYF	TGTGCCAGCAGCTTGAGTGCCCGCTCGGAGCAGTACTTC
TRBJ2-7	NA	TRBV7-2	NA	CASSPPGGADEQYF	TGTGCCAGCAGCCCCCCAGGGGGGGCGGACGAGCAGTACTTC
TRBJ2-7	NA	TRBV7-9	NA	CASSLGAPAYEQYF	TGTGCCAGCAGCTTAGGAGCTCCGGCCTACGAGCAGTACTTC